The sequence of this TCR beta chain was determined in a study of blood T cells in healthy people across ages (dated by TCRdb to 2014 to 2015). In terms of the full investigation: In model experiments, template switching captured roughly one uniquely barcoded TCR beta cDNA molecule for every two T cells. Four age groups were formed from the donors: young (average roughly 15 years), middle-aged (approximately 40), aged (over 55) and long-lived (about 80). Donors of different ages were randomly distributed across sequencing lanes to avoid experimental bias. Using the same blood draw, the study looked at two additional independent replicas of 1 million unique cDNA reads for two donors, one aged 18 to 30 and the other aged 80 or older. Using deep sequencing normalized with unique cDNA molecular identifiers, the study measured how TCR beta repertoire diversity changes with age. Study-wide conclusions, independent of this receptor: As age increased, observed TCR beta diversity per million T cells dropped in a roughly linear way, and a significant reduction was already evident by age about 40. Estimates of total diversity from one million sequenced T cells were regarded as lower bounds and underestimates. Observed TCR beta diversity correlated strongly with the percentage of naive T cells measured by flow cytometry. Compared with the aged group, more naive CD4+ T cells, fewer expanded clones and increased TCR diversity were shown by the long-lived group, suggesting age selection. Because donor CMV infection status was unknown, age-related changes in expanded clonotypes were potentially confounded. Since profiling was done on bulk unsorted PBMCs, naive and antigen-experienced compartments could not be conclusively compared.

Note on this clonotype: Its specific antigen is unknown. There are no base qualities to consult, and no much larger clone falls within one base.

Trimming leaves V shorter by 5 bases and J shorter by 5 bases, with the junction holding 5 bases beyond the gene matches. The CDR3 covers 13 residues, taking in both the cysteine and the phenylalanine. Only the CDR3 region is kept as DNA, spanning 39 bases read in frame from base 1. Systemically healthy Caucasian individuals from Russia, 35 to 40 in total and aged about 6 to 95 years, were included as donors. Ten milliliters of peripheral blood were drawn from each donor into EDTA-treated Vacutainer tubes. Ficoll-Paque density-gradient centrifugation was used to isolate PBMCs, with at least 7 million per sample. Trizol reagent was used to extract total RNA from the PBMCs, yielding at least 5.5 micrograms per sample. The percentages of naive CD45RAhigh/CD27high T cells were determined by flow cytometry on a PBMC aliquot from every donor. The receptor library was made with 5' RACE. TCRdb names Illumina HiSeq 2500 as the instrument used. A second PCR of about 6 to 11 cycles was performed with a sample-barcoded 5' primer and a J-beta primer mix. A template-switch 5' adaptor carrying 12 random nucleotides introduced a unique molecular identifier onto each TCR beta cDNA molecule. At least 2.5 million CDR3-containing paired-end reads were obtained from each sample. The Mint cDNA synthesis kit, primed by a TRBC-specific oligonucleotide, was used to synthesize first-strand cDNA from all RNA. Following uracil-DNA glycosylase treatment, all cDNA underwent a first 18-cycle PCR with the universal primers M1SS and BC2_uni_R. Turning to the authors' computational methods: For normalization, 1 million high-quality reads, each with a distinct molecular identifier, were randomly selected from each sample. Reads sharing molecular identifiers were discarded rather than binned into consensus sequences. MiTCR, with a Q25 quality threshold and the strictest error-elimination algorithm, was used for CDR3 identification, clonotype clustering and error correction. A nonparametric unseen species model with Euler transformation was used to estimate a lower bound on total TCR beta diversity. Using fastp at Q25 and MiXCR, TCRdb reprocessed the public reads and kept productive beta chains. Each entry is one CDR3 protein sequence, shown with its most common DNA and genes. These V and J calls originate from TCRdb's pipeline instead of the authors' own analysis. A total of about 580,000 distinct CDR3 sequences appear in this sample, roughly 43% of them only once. 20% to 25% of the sample goes to the ten largest clones.

This sequence originates from a man aged 80 or over in good health. The sample comprised blood. The chain uses TRBV12-3 or TRBV12-4 and TRBJ1-2; TRBD1 agrees with 7 junctional bases. The CDR3 protein: CASSIGQAYGYTF. Here is the DNA: TGTGCCAGCAGTATTGGACAGGCATATGGCTACACCTTC.